This record concerns one T cell receptor beta chain sequence. The data stem from a study of blood T cell repertoires in COVID-19. Sequenced by immunoSEQ multiplex PCR; TCRdb stores in-frame clones only, minus some. The sample records around 130,000 clones, about 81% being singletons. J gave up 6 bases and V 0 bases, and 6 bases lay outside the gene matches. The germline V gene has CDR1 LGHDT and CDR2 YNNKEL (reference sequence). The CDR3 runs to 15 residues. Clinical history as reported by participants underpinned cohort assignment. The receptor was derived from a man aged 40-49 years with acute COVID-19. Sequencing was carried out using PBMCs or T cells enriched from blood (not recorded which). V and J are TRBV3-1 (or the pseudogene TRBV3-2) and TRBJ2-7; TRBD2 matches at 9 bases. CDR3 in amino acids: CASSQDSAGGREQYF. CDR3 in DNA: TGTGCCAGCAGCCAAGATTCGGCGGGAGGGCGCGAGCAGTACTTC.